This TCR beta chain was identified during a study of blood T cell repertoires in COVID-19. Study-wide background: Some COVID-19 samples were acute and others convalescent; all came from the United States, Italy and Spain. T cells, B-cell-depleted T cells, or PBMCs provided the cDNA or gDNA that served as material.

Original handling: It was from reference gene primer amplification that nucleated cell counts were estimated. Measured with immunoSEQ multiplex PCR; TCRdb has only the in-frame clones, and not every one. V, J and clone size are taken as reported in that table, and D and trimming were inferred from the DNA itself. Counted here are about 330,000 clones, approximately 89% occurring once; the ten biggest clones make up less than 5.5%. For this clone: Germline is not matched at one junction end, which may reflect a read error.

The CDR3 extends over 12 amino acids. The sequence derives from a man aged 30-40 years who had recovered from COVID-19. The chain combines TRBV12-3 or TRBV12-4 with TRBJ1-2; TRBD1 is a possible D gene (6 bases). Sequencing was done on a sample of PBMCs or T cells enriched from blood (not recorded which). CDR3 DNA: TGTGCCAGCAGTTTAAGGGCCGGGACACGCAATTTC. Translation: CASSLRAGTRNF.